This T cell receptor beta chain was recorded in a study of tumor-infiltrating lymphocytes in primary liver carcinoma. Co-extraction of both nucleic acids (RNA and DNA) used roughly 18-34 mg of unsorted bulk tissue. The CDR3 extends over 13 amino acids. From germline, CDR1 is SQVTM and CDR2 ANQGSEA. A constant-region primer served to make TCR beta cDNA from roughly 500 ng total RNA. ARM-PCR, slightly modified, supplied the TCR beta libraries through three nested multiplex PCR rounds. TRBV1-TRBV30 forward primers paired with a C-beta reverse primer drove the first two PCR rounds, about 9 cycles each. TCRdb processed the multiplex PCR reads anew with MiXCR; each CDR3 protein has one entry. Found here are around 20,000 distinct CDR3 sequences, around 79% of them singletons; the top ten hold nearly 40%. Study-wide results and limits: Reduced overlap was seen in tumor-adjacent and tumor-blood pairs versus tumor region pairs.

Points on this clonotype: No antigen is known for it. A junction end diverges from the germline sequence, so it may reflect a read error.

This clonotype originated in a woman aged 25 to 45 with primary liver carcinoma and hepatitis B virus infection. The chain links TRBV29-1 to TRBJ2-1; possible D gene TRBD2, 5 bases. Sequencing was done on a sample of liver tumor tissue from sampling region 4. Stated subset: tumor region T4, right-lateral pole. The CDR3 region has the DNA TGTAGCGCCGCCCGGGTCGCTTCGAATGAGCAGTTCTTC. Translation gives CSAARVASNEQFF.